Listed here is a single T cell receptor (beta chain). The data were produced by immunoSEQ multiplex PCR, yet TCRdb's version contains in-frame clones alone and is incomplete. The sample lists a few hundred thousand clones, about 88% occurring once. The CDR3 totals 14 residues. The germline V gene encodes CDR1 SGHTA and CDR2 FQGNSA. V was clipped by 3 bases and J by 7 bases; unmatched bases: 1. This sample was taken from a study of blood T cell repertoires in COVID-19. Whole-study context: PBMCs, B-cell-depleted T cells, or T cells provided the cDNA or gDNA that made up the material.

Everyone who took part was 18 to 89 years old, and they came from about 23 US areas. Participants had their cohort set by participant-reported clinical history. Recovered participants had two consecutive negative NP/OP PCR tests, healthcare professional clearance, or symptom resolution. The clonotype was recovered from a woman between 18 and 29 years old who had recovered from COVID-19. The chain carries TRBV7-2 and TRBJ1-6; 9 nucleotides match TRBD1. The sequencing input was PBMCs or T cells enriched from blood (not recorded which). CDR3 bases: TGTGCCAGCAGCTTGGGGACAGGGAATTCACCCCTCCACTTT. It translates to CASSLGTGNSPLHF.